Presented here are 32 T cell receptor beta chains from one specimen sequenced in a study of identical twins. TCRdb redid the calling of the 5' RACE reads with MiXCR, one entry per CDR3 protein. The sample consists of 350,000 to 450,000 distinct CDR3 sequences, approximately 18% of them appearing once. Sequencing was done on a sample of naive T cells sorted from blood. Receptors originate from a man aged 50 to 60 in good health.

V gene TRBV4-3 combines with J gene TRBJ1-3, with D perhaps matching TRBD1 (6 bases). The length of the CDR3 is 17 residues. The V and J ends lost 0 bases and 3 bases respectively, with 15 bases between them. Germline CDR1 is LGHNA and CDR2 is YSLEER. The CDR3 nucleotides read TGCGCCAGCAGCCAAGATCCGGCAGGGGCGCTTGGAAACACCATATATTTT. Translated, it gives CASSQDPAGALGNTIYF.

This clonotype was recorded many times. The chain carries TRBV12-3 or TRBV12-4 and TRBJ1-1; D is perhaps TRBD1 (6 bases). This CDR3 has 14 amino acids. V lost 3 bases to trimming and J lost 5 bases, with 13 bases between them. The CDR3 DNA is TGTGCCAGCAGTTTGGGCCCAGGGGCTACTGAAGCTTTCTTT. Its translation is CASSLGPGATEAFF.

This clonotype was detected ten times or more. The V call is TRBV6-2 or TRBV6-3, the J call TRBJ1-1; no reliable D call. The germline V and J ends were trimmed by 2 bases and 1 base, with 8 bases remaining between them. From germline, CDR1 is MNHEY and CDR2 SVGEGT. This CDR3 comprises 14 residues. CDR3 protein: CASSYTGRNTEAFF. The CDR3 DNA reads TGTGCCAGCAGTTACACGGGGAGGAACACTGAAGCTTTCTTT.

This rearrangement joins TRBV12-3 or TRBV12-4 to TRBJ2-5, with D perhaps matching TRBD1 (6 bases). The CDR3 spans 15 residues. V was shortened by 5 bases and J by 2 bases, with 15 bases between the two germline ends. The chain's CDR3 is CASSPGDTRQETQYF. CDR3 coding DNA: TGTGCCAGCAGTCCCGGGGACACACGACAAGAGACCCAGTACTTC.

This clonotype turned up a few times. The J gene is TRBJ2-3, the V gene TRBV24-1; 11 bases agree with TRBD2. V was clipped by 0 bases and J by 5 bases; unmatched bases: 6. The CDR3 runs to 17 residues. The germline CDR1 and CDR2 sequences are KGHDR and SFDVKD. The CDR3, as DNA: TGTGCCACCAGTGATTTGACTAGCGGGGGAGGAAAAGATACGCAGTATTTT. It codes for CATSDLTSGGGKDTQYF.

In this sample, this clonotype turned up many times. V gene TRBV10-2 combines with J gene TRBJ2-7; possible D gene TRBD2, 6 bases. The CDR3 length is 13 residues. V was pared by 7 bases and J by 0 bases, with 10 bases between. From germline, CDR1 is WSHSY and CDR2 SAAADI. The CDR3 DNA reads TGCGCCAGCACCCGGGACTTCTCCTACGAGCAGTACTTC. Residues: CASTRDFSYEQYF.

This clonotype was seen at least ten times. This chain links TRBV7-9 with TRBJ2-1, with D maybe TRBD2 (6 bases). V shed 6 bases and J shed 1 base, with 7 bases lying between them. Germline-derived CDR1 and CDR2 are SEHNR and FQNEAQ (reference sequence). The CDR3 totals 13 residues. CDR3 sequence reads: CASRGGSYNEQFF. The DNA of the CDR3 is TGTGCCAGCAGAGGAGGGTCCTACAATGAGCAGTTCTTC.

The chain is built from TRBV18 and TRBJ2-5; tentatively, D is TRBD2 (5 bases). The CDR3 contains 13 residues. Trimming took 2 bases from V and 5 from J, leaving 9 bases between them. CDR1 KGHSH and CDR2 LQKENI come from the germline V gene. The CDR3: CASSPFGKETQYF. CDR3 nucleotide sequence: TGTGCCAGCTCACCATTCGGGAAGGAGACCCAGTACTTC.

This clonotype was seen ten or more times. The genes are TRBV3-1 and TRBJ1-2; D is ambiguous. There are 16 residues in the CDR3. Trimming removed 1 base at V and 4 bases at J, with 16 bases between. Germline V gene sequence: CDR1 LGHDT, CDR2 YNNKEL (reference sequence). The CDR3 DNA sequence: TGTGCCAGCAGCCAAGGCTTGGCAACTCGGGGCTATGGCTACACCTTC. Translating gives CASSQGLATRGYGYTF.

This chain joins TRBV5-1 and TRBJ2-7; no firm D call. V was clipped by 3 bases and J by 6 bases, with 10 bases between them. This CDR3 has 12 residues. Looked up from germline, CDR1 is SGHRS and CDR2 is YFSETQ. The CDR3 here is CASSSFNFEQYF. The CDR3 DNA follows: TGCGCCAGCAGCTCATTCAACTTCGAGCAGTACTTC.

This clonotype was counted a few times. The chain employs TRBV7-8 and TRBJ2-1; D unresolved. This CDR3 spans 13 amino acids. Germline assignment: CDR1 SGHVS and CDR2 FQNEAQ. V dropped 0 bases and J dropped 10 bases, with 10 bases sitting between them. CDR3 nucleotide sequence: TGTGCCAGCAGCTTAGCCCGGGCCAACGAGCAGTTCTTC. This translates into CASSLARANEQFF. The whole variable domain, remainder taken from reference TRBV7-8 and TRBJ2-1, is GAGVSQSPRYKVAKRGQDVALRCDPISGHVSLFWYQQALGQGPEFLTYFQNEAQLDKSGLPSDRFFAERPEGSVSTLKIQRTQQEDSAVYLCASSLARANEQFFGPGTRLTVL.

V usage is TRBV6-5 and J usage is TRBJ2-1, with D uncertain. Deletions cut 5 bases from V and 12 bases from J, with 11 bases between. Looked up from germline, CDR1 is MNHEY and CDR2 is SVGAGI. The CDR3 has 11 amino acids. This CDR3 is CASSANWRQFF. In DNA, the CDR3 is TGTGCCAGCAGTGCGAACTGGCGGCAGTTCTTC.

The J gene is TRBJ2-6, the V gene TRBV30; 8 bases map to TRBD1. Looked up from germline, CDR1 is GTSNPN and CDR2 is SVGIG (reference sequence). The CDR3 is 18 residues long. The V and J ends lost 2 bases and 0 bases, in that order; junction bases with no gene match: 9. The CDR3 sequence: CAWSTLRTGNSGANVLTF. DNA of the CDR3: TGTGCCTGGAGTACCCTTCGGACAGGGAACTCTGGGGCCAACGTCCTGACTTTC.

This clonotype was counted a few times. The chain carries TRBV2 and TRBJ2-7, with D unresolved. Trimming left V 1 base short and J 0 bases short, with 10 bases between. The CDR3 extends over 15 amino acids. Germline assignment: CDR1 SNHLY and CDR2 FYNNEI. CDR3 sequence: CASSEDLPHSYEQYF. The CDR3, as DNA: TGTGCCAGCAGTGAAGACCTACCCCACTCCTACGAGCAGTACTTC.

DNA of the CDR3: TGCAGTGCTAGAGATTGGGACAAATTAGATTCACCCCTCCACTTT. It encodes CSARDWDKLDSPLHF. The chain employs TRBV20-1 and TRBJ1-6, with D tentatively TRBD1 (6 bases). Germline CDR1 is DFQATT and CDR2 is SNEGSKA (reference sequence). V dropped 0 bases and J dropped 8 bases, with 14 bases sitting between them. The CDR3 covers 15 residues.

Ten or more counts support this clonotype. This chain links TRBV28 with TRBJ1-6; 8 bases align to TRBD1. Germline CDR1 MDHEN, CDR2 SYDVKM. V was pared by 4 bases and J by 9 bases, with 5 bases of the junction left unmatched. The CDR3 consists of 14 residues. CDR3 nucleotides: TGTGCCAGCAGTTCGGACAGGGAGTTTTCACCCCTCCACTTT. Translating gives CASSSDREFSPLHF.

In its sample, this clonotype was seen a few times. The rearrangement joins TRBV2 to TRBJ2-1; D possibly corresponds to TRBD1 (6 bases). Looked up from germline, CDR1 is SNHLY and CDR2 is FYNNEI. The CDR3 is made up of 14 amino acids. Deletions cut 4 bases from V and 6 bases from J, with 13 bases between. This chain's CDR3 is CASSVQGTTNEQFF. CDR3 DNA: TGTGCCAGCAGTGTTCAAGGGACAACCAATGAGCAGTTCTTC.

This clonotype occurred many times. This chain joins TRBV5-1 and TRBJ2-2; D is perhaps TRBD1 (6 bases). V was cut by 5 bases and J by 1 base, with 18 bases left in between. Germline CDR1 and CDR2: SGHRS and YFSETQ. The CDR3 is 17 residues long. The chain's CDR3 is CASSVYLGALNTGELFF. For the CDR3, the DNA is TGCGCCAGCAGTGTTTATTTGGGGGCCTTGAACACCGGGGAGCTGTTTTTT. The full variable domain, its missing parts supplied by reference TRBV5-1 and TRBJ2-2, is KAGVTQTPRYLIKTRGQQVTLSCSPISGHRSVSWYQQTPGQGLQFLFEYFSETQRNKGNFPGRFSGRQFSNSRSEMNVSTLELGDSALYLCASSVYLGALNTGELFFGEGSRLTVL.

The table lists this clonotype with many counts. The gene calls are TRBV20-1 and TRBJ1-6; D remains ambiguous. The CDR3 spans 13 residues. Germline V gene lookup returns CDR1 DFQATT and CDR2 SNEGSKA (reference sequence). Trimming removed 1 base at V and 9 bases at J, with 10 bases between. CDR3 residues: CSARAVGSSPLHF. CDR3 DNA: TGCAGTGCTAGAGCAGTGGGCAGTTCACCCCTCCACTTT.

This clonotype was found a few times. This sequence joins TRBV12-3 or TRBV12-4 and TRBJ2-1; 8 bases are a match to TRBD2. This CDR3 is 15 amino acids long. The V gene end was trimmed by 3 bases and the J gene end by 3 bases; junction bases not matched to a gene: 4. Written as DNA, the CDR3 is TGTGCCAGCAGTTTCGGAGCGGGAGTCTACAATGAGCAGTTCTTC. Translated, it gives CASSFGAGVYNEQFF.

V and J are TRBV10-3 and TRBJ2-1, with D maybe TRBD2 (5 bases). The germline CDR1 and CDR2 sequences are ENHRY and SYGVKD. The length of the CDR3 is 15 residues. Trimming removed 4 bases from V and 2 bases from J, with 12 bases in between. CDR3 sequence (DNA): TGTGCCATCAGTGGTGGGCTAGCACCCTACAATGAGCAGTTCTTC. Protein: CAISGGLAPYNEQFF.

This clonotype was counted many times. The chain uses TRBV12-3 or TRBV12-4 and TRBJ1-3; D possibly corresponds to TRBD1 (5 bases). V was trimmed by 5 bases and J by 2 bases, leaving 16 bases between them. The length of the CDR3 is 16 residues. The CDR3 sequence: CASSRSGFTAGNTIYF. The CDR3 DNA sequence: TGTGCCAGCAGTCGCTCAGGGTTTACTGCTGGAAACACCATATATTTT.

This clonotype occurred many times. The genes are TRBV12-3 or TRBV12-4 and TRBJ2-5; D call uncertain. The CDR3 runs 13 residues. The V gene lost 3 bases and the J gene lost 3 bases, with 8 bases spanning the gap. The CDR3 loop is CASSFSLEETQYF. The CDR3 nucleotides are TGTGCCAGCAGTTTTTCTCTGGAAGAGACCCAGTACTTC.

The genes are TRBV7-2 and TRBJ2-1; tentative D call: TRBD1 (6 bases). There are 13 residues in the CDR3. Germline values: CDR1 SGHTA, CDR2 FQGNSA. The ends were cut back, 10 bases at V and 7 bases at J, with 17 bases in the middle. CDR3 bases: TGTGCCACCGAAGAGGGGGTAGGGAATGAGCAGTTCTTC. Amino acids: CATEEGVGNEQFF.

V gene TRBV5-1 combines with J gene TRBJ2-1, with 8 bases fitting TRBD1. V gave up 3 bases and J gave up 6 bases; unmatched junction bases: 5. CDR1 SGHRS and CDR2 YFSETQ come from the germline V gene. This CDR3 spans 14 amino acids. The CDR3: CASSWTTGANEQFF. In DNA form, the CDR3 reads TGCGCCAGCAGCTGGACGACAGGGGCCAATGAGCAGTTCTTC.

This chain joins TRBV7-2 and TRBJ2-7, with no clear D. The length of the CDR3 is 13 residues. CDR1 and CDR2 (germline): SGHTA, FQGNSA. The ends were cut back, 1 base at V and 5 bases at J, with 9 bases in the middle. The CDR3, as DNA: TGTGCCAGCAGCTTAGGCTCTGGGGACGAGCAGTACTTC. Amino acid sequence: CASSLGSGDEQYF.

V gene TRBV5-1 combines with J gene TRBJ2-7; 11 nucleotides agree with TRBD2. Trimming removed 0 bases from V and 3 bases from J; junction bases left unmatched: 8. Germline V CDR1 and CDR2: SGHRS, YFSETQ. The CDR3 runs 17 residues. CDR3 protein: CASSLALSTSGSYEQYF. The DNA of the CDR3 is TGCGCCAGCAGCTTGGCCCTCTCCACTAGCGGGAGCTACGAGCAGTACTTC.

This sequence joins TRBV29-1 and TRBJ2-6; D possibly corresponds to TRBD2 (6 bases). There are 15 residues in the CDR3. CDR1 SQVTM and CDR2 ANQGSEA come from the germline V gene. V was trimmed by 4 bases and J by 0 bases, leaving 10 bases between them. CDR3 nucleotide sequence: TGCAGCGTTGGGGGGGAAAACTCTGGGGCCAACGTCCTGACTTTC. It yields the protein CSVGGENSGANVLTF.

This clonotype was counted between two and nine times. The chain uses TRBV27 and TRBJ2-3; weak D call: TRBD2 (5 bases). V was shortened by 7 bases and J by 1 base, with 12 bases between the two germline ends. The CDR3 contains 14 residues. Germline CDR1 MNHEY, CDR2 SMNVEV (reference sequence). The CDR3 loop is CASTGLGGTDTQYF. As DNA, the CDR3 is TGTGCCAGCACAGGACTGGGAGGCACAGATACGCAGTATTTT.

Many counts were recorded for this clonotype. V is TRBV5-1 and J is TRBJ2-3, with D unclear. The CDR3 has 14 amino acids. V was cut by 0 bases and J by 4 bases, with 9 bases left in between. CDR1 is SGHRS and CDR2 is YFSETQ in the germline V gene. For the CDR3, the DNA is TGCGCCAGCAGCTTGGAAGGGTATCCAGATACGCAGTATTTT. Translating it yields CASSLEGYPDTQYF.

The chain couples TRBV4-2 to TRBJ2-2, with 9 positions matching TRBD1. The CDR3 is 17 amino acids. Trimming cost V 2 bases and J 6 bases; bases outside gene matches: 10. Germline V gene sequence: CDR1 LGHNA, CDR2 YNFKEQ. The CDR3 DNA reads as TGTGCCAGCAGCCAACAAACCGGGACAGGGTTTTCCGGGGAGCTGTTTTTT. It codes for CASSQQTGTGFSGELFF.

This clonotype has ten or more counts. Written as DNA, the CDR3 is TGTGCCAGCAGCTTAAGGACTAGCGGTTCGTACTCCTACAATGAGCAGTTCTTC. As protein: CASSLRTSGSYSYNEQFF. This chain connects TRBV7-3 to TRBJ2-1; 10 bases match TRBD2. Germline CDR1 reads SGHTA; CDR2 reads FQGTGA. The CDR3 length is 18 residues. With V trimmed by 1 base and J by 0 bases, 6 bases remained unmatched.